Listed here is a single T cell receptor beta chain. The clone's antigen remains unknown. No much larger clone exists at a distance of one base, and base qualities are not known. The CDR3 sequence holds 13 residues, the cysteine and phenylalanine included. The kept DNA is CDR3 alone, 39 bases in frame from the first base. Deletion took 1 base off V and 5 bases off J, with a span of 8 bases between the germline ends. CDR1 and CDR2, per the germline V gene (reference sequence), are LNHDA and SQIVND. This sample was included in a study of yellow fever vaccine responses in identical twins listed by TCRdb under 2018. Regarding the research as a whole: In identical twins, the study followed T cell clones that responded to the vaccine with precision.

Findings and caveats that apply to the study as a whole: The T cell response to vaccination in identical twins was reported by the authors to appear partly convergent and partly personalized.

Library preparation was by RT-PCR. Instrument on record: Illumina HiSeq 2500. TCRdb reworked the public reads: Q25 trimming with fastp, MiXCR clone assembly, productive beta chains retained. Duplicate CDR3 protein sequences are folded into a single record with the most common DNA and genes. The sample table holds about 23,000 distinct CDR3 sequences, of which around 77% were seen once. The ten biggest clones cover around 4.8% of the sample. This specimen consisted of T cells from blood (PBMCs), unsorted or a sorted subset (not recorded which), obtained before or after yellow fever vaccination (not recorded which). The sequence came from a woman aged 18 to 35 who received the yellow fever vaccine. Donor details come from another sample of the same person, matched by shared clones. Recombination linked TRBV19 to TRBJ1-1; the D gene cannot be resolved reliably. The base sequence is TGTGCCAGTAGTATAGTACCGGGGACTGAAGCTTTCTTT. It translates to CASSIVPGTEAFF.